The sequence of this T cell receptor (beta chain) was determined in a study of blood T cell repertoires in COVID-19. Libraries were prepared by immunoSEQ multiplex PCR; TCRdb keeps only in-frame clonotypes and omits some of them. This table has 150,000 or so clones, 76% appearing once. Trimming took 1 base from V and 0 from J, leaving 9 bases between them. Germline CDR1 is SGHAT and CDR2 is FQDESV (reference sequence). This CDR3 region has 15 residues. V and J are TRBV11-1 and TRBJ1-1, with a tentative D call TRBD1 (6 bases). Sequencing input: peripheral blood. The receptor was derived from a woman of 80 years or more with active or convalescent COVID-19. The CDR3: CASSLVDRLNTEAFF. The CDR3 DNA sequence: TGTGCCAGCAGCTTAGTTGACAGGCTGAACACTGAAGCTTTCTTT.